The next 8 T cell receptor beta chains were all read from a single sample in a study of T cells in localized non-small cell lung cancer. Assay: immunoSEQ multiplex PCR; the TCRdb copy retains only in-frame clones and omits some. The sample includes roughly 19,000 clones, over 80% of them seen just once. The material sequenced was PBMCs, taken before any cancer treatment. These TCRs come from a man aged 35 to 69 with stage II squamous cell lung carcinoma.

V and J are TRBV11-2 and TRBJ2-7, with D tentatively TRBD2 (6 bases). The length of the CDR3 is 16 residues. V lost 5 bases and J lost 2, with 19 bases in between. The germline V gene has CDR1 SGHAT and CDR2 FQNNGV. This chain's CDR3 is CASSPQKGRDAYEQYF. CDR3 coding DNA: TGTGCCAGCAGCCCACAGAAGGGGCGGGATGCCTACGAGCAGTACTTC.

The chain joins TRBV9 to TRBJ2-3; D may be TRBD1 (6 bases). From germline, CDR1 is SGDLS and CDR2 YYNGEE. V shed 3 bases and J shed 0 bases, with 11 bases lying between them. CDR3 size: 15 residues. Here the CDR3 DNA reads TGTGCCAGCAGCGGGGACATCCCTAGCACAGATACGCAGTATTTT. As protein: CASSGDIPSTDTQYF.

The chain carries TRBV6-5 and TRBJ1-2; TRBD1 aligns across 8 bases. This CDR3 has 13 residues. Germline lookup yields CDR1 MNHEY and CDR2 SVGAGI. Germline trimming cut 8 bases from V and 4 bases from J; bases unmatched to any gene: 6. CDR3 loop: CASCQGAGYGYTF. DNA for the CDR3: TGTGCCAGCTGTCAGGGGGCGGGCTATGGCTACACCTTC.

The rearrangement joins TRBV5-1 to TRBJ2-3; D gene ambiguous. The CDR3 sequence is 11 residues long. Trimming shortened V by 7 bases and J by 8 bases, and 11 bases separated the two germline ends. Per germline, CDR1 SGHRS and CDR2 YFSETQ. DNA of the CDR3: TGCGCCAGCGGGTTTATGGGTACGCAGTATTTT. It yields the protein CASGFMGTQYF. Complete variable domain (other parts from reference TRBV5-1 and TRBJ2-3): KAGVTQTPRYLIKTRGQQVTLSCSPISGHRSVSWYQQTPGQGLQFLFEYFSETQRNKGNFPGRFSGRQFSNSRSEMNVSTLELGDSALYLCASGFMGTQYFGPGTRLTVL.

The V gene is TRBV10-3, the J gene TRBJ2-1; 11 nucleotides agree with TRBD2. The CDR3 covers 14 residues. V was pared by 7 bases and J by 6 bases, with 5 bases of the junction left unmatched. Germline values: CDR1 ENHRY, CDR2 SYGVKD. CDR3 bases: TGTGCCATCAATCCTAGCGGGGGGCCCAATGAGCAGTTCTTC. Its translation is CAINPSGGPNEQFF.

This clone appeared once. The chain couples TRBV19 to TRBJ1-1; D unclear. V was clipped by 5 bases and J by 1 base, with 14 bases between them. CDR1 LNHDA and CDR2 SQIVND come from the germline V gene (reference sequence). This CDR3 has 15 amino acids. The CDR3 region is CASSSWGFGNTEAFF. In DNA form, the CDR3 reads TGTGCCAGTAGTTCGTGGGGTTTCGGGAACACTGAAGCTTTCTTT.

V is TRBV7-3 and J is TRBJ2-5; D remains ambiguous. This CDR3 region has 14 residues. Trimming shortened V by 2 bases and J by 7 bases, and 14 bases separated the two germline ends. The germline V gene has CDR1 SGHTA and CDR2 FQGTGA. The CDR3 protein is CASSLELSSATQYF. The CDR3 DNA reads TGTGCCAGCAGCTTAGAATTATCTTCGGCGACCCAGTACTTC.

This chain links TRBV6-5 with TRBJ1-2; D is unclear. Germline V lookup: CDR1 MNHEY, CDR2 SVGAGI. Trimming pared 0 bases from V and 1 base from J, leaving 9 bases between. The CDR3 spans 15 residues. This CDR3 is CASSYSTTINYGYTF. The CDR3 region has the DNA TGTGCCAGCAGTTACTCGACCACAATTAACTATGGCTACACCTTC.